This is a list of T cell receptor beta chains from one sample in a study of PD-1 blockade in classical Hodgkin lymphoma. Measured with immunoSEQ multiplex PCR; TCRdb has only the in-frame clones, and not every one. This sample has about 23,000 clones, with about 65% found just once. The material was peripheral blood mononuclear cells (PBMCs), obtained at baseline. All receptors derive from a human donor with classical Hodgkin lymphoma. Both conserved end residues are trimmed from each CDR3. The order of the fields is V gene, J gene, CDR3 length, CDR3 protein.

V: TRBV28
J: TRBJ2-6
length: 16
CDR3: ASSLPGLGGSGANVLT

V: TRBV27
J: TRBJ1-4
length: 12
CDR3: ASSLSTGGEKLF

V: TRBV19
J: TRBJ1-1
length: 11
CDR3: ASSTLNGPEAF

V: TRBV6-5
J: TRBJ1-2
length: 11
CDR3: ASSQGTVSGYT

V: TRBV19
J: TRBJ1-2
length: 11
CDR3: ASTRTGLRGYT

V: TRBV4-3
J: TRBJ2-1
length: 15
CDR3: ASSTRTSGSGSNEQF

V: TRBV27
J: TRBJ2-2
length: 13
CDR3: ASSLFTRGDGELF

V: TRBV7-2
J: TRBJ2-3
length: 11
CDR3: ATGGAFTDTQY

V: TRBV5-1
J: TRBJ1-1
length: 13
CDR3: ASSGEGSMNTEAF

V: TRBV7-9
J: TRBJ2-2
length: 10
CDR3: ASSFSTGELF

V: TRBV5-1
J: TRBJ1-4
length: 11
CDR3: ASTPEGVEKLF

V: TRBV6-5
J: TRBJ1-2
length: 11
CDR3: ASRSHSPGGYT

V: TRBV28
J: TRBJ2-3
length: 13
CDR3: ASSLGLAGGDTQY

V: TRBV9
J: TRBJ2-7
length: 18
CDR3: ASSAGGGGSKPPLSYEQY

V: TRBV19
J: TRBJ1-6
length: 10
CDR3: ASSWINSPLH

V: TRBV9
J: TRBJ1-3
length: 14
CDR3: ASSLSRSGGVNTIY

V: TRBV4-3
J: TRBJ2-6
length: 14
CDR3: ASSVDRASGANVLT

V: TRBV4-3
J: TRBJ2-2
length: 16
CDR3: ASSQDLGGTANTGELF

V: TRBV18
J: TRBJ1-2
length: 11
CDR3: ASSQQTNYGYT

V: TRBV14
J: TRBJ2-2
length: 10
CDR3: ASSQGAGELF

V: TRBV4-3
J: TRBJ2-2
length: 15
CDR3: ASSQESYRAATGELF

V: TRBV28
J: TRBJ1-3
length: 11
CDR3: ASGWTDGNTIY

V: TRBV18
J: TRBJ2-1
length: 9
CDR3: ASSPGIEQF

V: TRBV7-9
J: TRBJ2-1
length: 10
CDR3: ASRDRANEQF

V: TRBV5-1
J: TRBJ1-4
length: 13
CDR3: ASSLAGATNEKLF

V: TRBV19
J: TRBJ1-5
length: 12
CDR3: ASTERQGNQPQH

V: TRBV19
J: TRBJ1-1
length: 12
CDR3: ASSISTGLGEAF

V: TRBV19
J: TRBJ1-2
length: 12
CDR3: ASSTLSGPYGYT

V: TRBV6-6
J: TRBJ2-3
length: 12
CDR3: ASSYRGATDTQY

V: TRBV10-3
J: TRBJ2-3
length: 11
CDR3: AISGRRGDTQY

V: TRBV4-2
J: TRBJ1-1
length: 12
CDR3: ASSQNLRNTEAF

V: TRBV19
J: TRBJ1-5
length: 14
CDR3: ASRMGTQGNNQPQH

V: TRBV6-6
J: TRBJ2-2
length: 12
CDR3: ASRDNANTGELF

V: TRBV10-3
J: TRBJ1-6
length: 10
CDR3: AISAGDSPLH

V: TRBV5-1
J: TRBJ1-3
length: 14
CDR3: ASSLLGQGLGNTIY

V: TRBV4-1
J: TRBJ2-3
length: 12
CDR3: ASGRQGSTDTQY

V: TRBV28
J: TRBJ2-3
length: 10
CDR3: ASTQGSDTQY

V: TRBV9
J: TRBJ2-3
length: 12
CDR3: ASSGQGATDTQY

V: TRBV5-1
J: TRBJ2-2
length: 11
CDR3: ASSHSSTGELF

V: TRBV4-1
J: TRBJ2-3
length: 14
CDR3: ASSQWAGGAGDTQY

V: TRBV7-8
J: TRBJ1-3
length: 12
CDR3: ASSLLSSGNTIY

V: TRBV6-1
J: TRBJ2-7
length: 13
CDR3: ASSERSIVPYEQY

V: TRBV28
J: TRBJ1-6
length: 13
CDR3: ASRRSGTGGSPLH

V: TRBV7-2
J: TRBJ2-1
length: 13
CDR3: ASSLAVLAGYEQF

V: TRBV6-1
J: TRBJ2-2
length: 16
CDR3: ASSEGYNFGANTGELF

V: TRBV11-2
J: TRBJ1-6
length: 11
CDR3: ASSLGGGSPLH

V: TRBV6-6
J: TRBJ1-4
length: 13
CDR3: ASSYSGATNEKLF

V: TRBV19
J: TRBJ2-5
length: 12
CDR3: ASSFLGSQETQY

V: TRBV27
J: TRBJ2-1
length: 14
CDR3: ASSFVAGPSYNEQF

V: TRBV5-1
J: TRBJ1-1
length: 12
CDR3: ASSPGTRMLEAF

V: TRBV6-1
J: TRBJ1-1
length: 15
CDR3: ASSEDIRHRGKPEAF

V: TRBV14
J: TRBJ1-1
length: 13
CDR3: ASSQGGALNTEAF

V: TRBV7-9
J: TRBJ2-3
length: 14
CDR3: ASSLGRGPPGDTQY

V: TRBV28
J: TRBJ2-7
length: 11
CDR3: ASSPIRAYEQY

V: TRBV28
J: TRBJ2-4
length: 12
CDR3: ASSTGFGKNIQY